One sample yielded the 18 T cell receptor beta chains listed below, sequenced in a study of long-term antiretroviral therapy in people with HIV. Running of the v3.0 immunoSEQ assay took place at survey level. Assay used: immunoSEQ multiplex PCR; TCRdb lists only in-frame clones, some missing. This table has tens of thousands of clones, just over 85% appearing once. Source: unsorted PBMCs, taken approximately 4.5 years after starting antiretroviral therapy. All receptors derive from a man aged 25-45 years with HIV.

For this clone: One end of the junction does not line up with germline, which may come from a read error. The chain's CDR3 is CLSGRNTEAFF. The CDR3 DNA is TGTTTGTCAGGGAGGAACACTGAAGCTTTCTTT. The J gene is TRBJ1-1, the V gene TRBV20-1, with D maybe TRBD1 (5 bases). The CDR3 is made up of 11 amino acids. Looked up from germline, CDR1 is DFQATT and CDR2 is SNEGSKA (reference sequence).

CDR3 amino acids: CASRPGGGYTEAFF. CDR3 sequence (DNA): TGTGCCAGCAGACCCGGAGGGGGGTACACTGAAGCTTTCTTT. The chain couples TRBV7-3 to TRBJ1-1; D possibly corresponds to TRBD1 (6 bases). This CDR3 is 14 amino acids long. Germline V gives CDR1 SGHTA, CDR2 FQGTGA. V lost 6 bases and J lost 3, with 14 bases in between.

This sequence joins TRBV9 and TRBJ1-5; D is ambiguous. V was clipped by 3 bases and J by 3 bases, with 10 bases between them. The CDR3 spans 14 residues. The V gene's germline CDR1 is SGDLS and CDR2 YYNGEE. The CDR3 reads CASSGTASNQPQHF. The CDR3 bases are TGTGCCAGCAGCGGAACGGCCTCCAATCAGCCCCAGCATTTT.

The chain has TRBV7-2 and TRBJ2-1; D not resolved. In germline, CDR1 is SGHTA, CDR2 FQGNSA. There are 12 residues in the CDR3. Trimming removed 3 bases at V and 10 bases at J, with 10 bases between. CDR3 region: CASSFPSREQFF. CDR3 nucleotide sequence: TGTGCCAGCAGCTTCCCCTCCCGCGAGCAGTTCTTC.

This clone occurred once. The chain joins TRBV4-3 to TRBJ1-2, with a tentative D call TRBD1 (6 bases). V was cut by 4 bases and J by 0 bases, with 21 bases left in between. The CDR3 consists of 18 residues. Looked up from germline, CDR1 is LGHNA and CDR2 is YSLEER. CDR3 in amino acids: CASSLDRDKGGSNYGYTF. The CDR3 nucleotides read TGCGCCAGCAGCCTCGACCGGGACAAGGGGGGATCTAACTATGGCTACACCTTC.

The genes are TRBV27 and TRBJ1-2, with D maybe TRBD1 (6 bases). The V gene lost 4 bases and the J gene lost 5 bases, with 11 bases spanning the gap. This CDR3 contains 13 residues. Germline CDR1 reads MNHEY; CDR2 reads SMNVEV (reference sequence). The CDR3 region has the DNA TGTGCCAGCAGTTCTGAACAGGGATATGGCTACACCTTC. Its protein is CASSSEQGYGYTF.

V usage is TRBV9 and J usage is TRBJ2-7, with a possible D match to TRBD2 (5 bases). This CDR3 has 14 residues. Trimming pared 2 bases from V and 1 base from J, leaving 10 bases between. CDR1 and CDR2 from the germline V gene are SGDLS and YYNGEE. Here the CDR3 DNA reads TGTGCCAGCAGCGTCTCCGGAGGATCCTACGAGCAGTACTTC. Protein: CASSVSGGSYEQYF. The complete variable domain, with remaining parts taken from reference TRBV9 and TRBJ2-7, reads DSGVTQTPKHLITATGQRVTLRCSPRSGDLSVYWYQQSLDQGLQFLIQYYNGEERAKGNILERFSAQQFPDLHSELNLSSLELGDSALYFCASSVSGGSYEQYFGPGTRLTVT.

The chain has TRBV10-3 and TRBJ1-2; 10 bases line up with TRBD1. The CDR3 is 15 amino acids. The germline CDR1 and CDR2 sequences are ENHRY and SYGVKD. V shed 2 bases and J 4 bases; nucleotides not matched to a gene: 4. Here the CDR3 DNA reads TGTGCCATCAGTGAGGGGACAGGGGTTAGCTATGGCTACACCTTC. Translating gives CAISEGTGVSYGYTF.

The chain carries TRBV7-2 and TRBJ2-7, with D perhaps assigned TRBD1 or TRBD2 (5 bases each). Germline lookup yields CDR1 SGHTA and CDR2 FQGNSA. CDR3 length: 14 residues. V lost 1 base and J lost 4, with 11 bases in between. DNA of the CDR3: TGTGCCAGCAGCTTAGAAGGCAGGGAGTACGAGCAGTACTTC. This gives the protein CASSLEGREYEQYF. Complete variable domain (other parts from reference TRBV7-2 and TRBJ2-7): GAGVSQSPSNKVTEKGKDVELRCDPISGHTALYWYRQSLGQGLEFLIYFQGNSAPDKSGLPSDRFSAERTGGSVSTLTIQRTQQEDSAVYLCASSLEGREYEQYFGPGTRLTVT.

This chain joins TRBV2 and TRBJ1-1; D remains unclear. This CDR3 is 13 amino acids long. V lost 8 bases to trimming and J lost 0 bases, with 10 bases between them. Looked up from germline, CDR1 is SNHLY and CDR2 is FYNNEI. CDR3 DNA: TGTGCCAGCGGAAGGCGTATGAACACTGAAGCTTTCTTT. Amino acid sequence: CASGRRMNTEAFF.

In its sample, this clone was seen once. The chain couples TRBV6-5 to TRBJ2-7; a weak D match, TRBD2 (5 bases). The CDR3 length is 12 residues. Looked up from germline, CDR1 is MNHEY and CDR2 is SVGAGI. V lost 10 bases and J lost 0, with 10 bases in between. The CDR3 sequence: CATATSSYEQYF. The CDR3 DNA sequence: TGTGCCACCGCCACTAGCTCCTACGAGCAGTACTTC.

The chain recombines TRBV7-6 with TRBJ2-7, with D perhaps TRBD2 (6 bases). V was shortened by 6 bases and J by 6 bases, with 18 bases between the two germline ends. Germline CDR1 SGHVS, CDR2 FNYEAQ. This CDR3 has 14 residues. The CDR3 nucleotides are TGTGCCAGCAGTCTCTCGGGGGAGAGGGGCGAGCAGTACTTC. Translating it yields CASSLSGERGEQYF.

V is TRBV4-3 and J is TRBJ2-7; possibly TRBD1 for D (6 bases). In germline, CDR1 is LGHNA, CDR2 YSLEER. The V end lost 0 bases, the J end lost 5 bases, and 11 bases lay between the germline ends. This CDR3 contains 14 residues. The CDR3 loop reads CASSQEGTGNEQYF. CDR3 nucleotides: TGCGCCAGCAGCCAAGAGGGTACAGGGAACGAGCAGTACTTC.

This chain uses TRBV14 with TRBJ1-2; TRBD1 is a possible D gene (6 bases). This CDR3 spans 16 amino acids. Germline V gene lookup returns CDR1 SGHDN and CDR2 FVKESK. Trimming pared 3 bases from V and 0 bases from J, leaving 14 bases between. DNA of the CDR3: TGTGCCAGCAGCCAGGCTGGACAGCTCCCTAACTATGGCTACACCTTC. It encodes CASSQAGQLPNYGYTF.

V gene TRBV4-2 combines with J gene TRBJ2-3; 7 nucleotides line up with TRBD2. V lost 2 bases and J lost 6; bases outside the gene matches: 8. The CDR3 loop spans 15 amino acids. The germline V gene encodes CDR1 LGHNA and CDR2 YNFKEQ. In nucleotides, the CDR3 is TGTGCCAGCAGCCAAACTAGCGACCGCCTGGATACGCAGTATTTT. Its translation is CASSQTSDRLDTQYF.

This chain connects TRBV18 to TRBJ1-1; possibly TRBD1 for D (5 bases). The V end lost 1 base, the J end lost 5 bases, and 11 bases lay between the germline ends. The CDR3 is made up of 14 amino acids. Germline CDR1 is KGHSH and CDR2 is LQKENI. This CDR3 reads CASSPQGFKTEAFF. The CDR3 DNA reads TGTGCCAGCTCACCACAGGGGTTTAAAACTGAAGCTTTCTTT.

This chain uses TRBV7-3 with TRBJ2-7; tentatively, D is TRBD1 or TRBD2 (6 bases each). The CDR3 is 19 amino acids. V lost 1 base and J lost 0, with 22 bases in between. Germline V gene data show CDR1 as SGHTA and CDR2 as FQGTGA. The CDR3 region has the DNA TGTGCCAGCAGCTTAATAGGGGGGTGGCAGGAGGACCTCTCCTACGAGCAGTACTTC. Translating it yields CASSLIGGWQEDLSYEQYF.

The V and J genes are TRBV19 and TRBJ1-2; TRBD1 agrees at 9 bases. Trimming took 8 bases from V and 4 from J; bases not matched to a gene: 11. Germline V CDR1 and CDR2: LNHDA, SQIVND (reference sequence). This CDR3 is built from 15 residues. The CDR3 here is CASLLPGQGSYGYTF. The CDR3 nucleotides read TGTGCCAGTTTGCTACCGGGACAGGGATCCTATGGCTACACCTTC. The full variable domain, rest sourced from reference TRBV19 and TRBJ1-2, is DGGITQSPKYLFRKEGQNVTLSCEQNLNHDAMYWYRQDPGQGLRLIYYSQIVNDFQKGDIAEGYSVSREKKESFPLTVTSAQKNPTAFYLCASLLPGQGSYGYTFGSGTRLTVV.